Listed below are T cell receptor beta chains from one sample, sequenced in a study of early T cells in non-severe SARS-CoV-2 infection. TCRdb used MiXCR to reprocess the 5' RACE reads, holding one entry per CDR3 protein. The table lists some 40,000 distinct CDR3 sequences, 10% to 15% of them singletons. Sequenced material: whole blood. These receptors all come from an adult who was a healthcare worker with PCR-confirmed SARS-CoV-2 infection or an uninfected control (not recorded which). Each CDR3 is given with its conserved first and last residue. Fields, in order: D gene, V gene, clone size, J gene, CDR3 DNA, CDR3 protein. The D gene is left open where the match is weak. A row's size may be missing; if present it is once, few, many or a size class.

D gene: .; V gene: TRBV25-1; clone size: .; J gene: TRBJ2-2; CDR3 DNA: TGTGCCAGCAGTGAGAACACCGGGGAGCTGTTTTTT; CDR3 protein: CASSENTGELFF
D gene: TRBD2; V gene: TRBV4-1; clone size: many; J gene: TRBJ2-1; CDR3 DNA: TGCGCCAGCAGCCAAGTACGCCTAGCGGGAGATAATGAGCAGTTCTTC; CDR3 protein: CASSQVRLAGDNEQFF
D gene: .; V gene: TRBV9; clone size: many; J gene: TRBJ1-6; CDR3 DNA: TGTGCCAGCACCCTCGACGATGGGGTAAATTCACCCCTCCACTTT; CDR3 protein: CASTLDDGVNSPLHF
D gene: TRBD1; V gene: TRBV18; clone size: few; J gene: TRBJ1-2; CDR3 DNA: TGTGCCAGCTCACACGGGACAGGGAATAACTATGGCTACACCTTC; CDR3 protein: CASSHGTGNNYGYTF
D gene: .; V gene: TRBV5-5; clone size: few; J gene: TRBJ1-4; CDR3 DNA: TGTGCCAGCAGCTTAGGGATAACTAATGAAAAACTGTTTTTT; CDR3 protein: CASSLGITNEKLFF
D gene: .; V gene: TRBV28; clone size: few; J gene: TRBJ2-7; CDR3 DNA: TGTGCCAGCGGCGTAGCGGATACGTACGAGCAGTACTTC; CDR3 protein: CASGVADTYEQYF
D gene: .; V gene: TRBV12-3/TRBV12-4; clone size: .; J gene: TRBJ2-7; CDR3 DNA: TGTGCCAGCCGTCCAGGGTATACCTACGAGCAGTACTTC; CDR3 protein: CASRPGYTYEQYF
D gene: .; V gene: TRBV5-3; clone size: many; J gene: TRBJ2-7; CDR3 DNA: TGTGCCAGAAGCTTTGGAGGGACTCCTGCTGATGCACCCTCTTACGAGCAGTACTTC; CDR3 protein: CARSFGGTPADAPSYEQYF
D gene: TRBD1; V gene: TRBV7-9; clone size: .; J gene: TRBJ1-2; CDR3 DNA: TGTGCCAGCAGCTTAGGAACAGGGGGCTATGGCTACACCTTC; CDR3 protein: CASSLGTGGYGYTF
D gene: TRBD2; V gene: TRBV2; clone size: many; J gene: TRBJ2-3; CDR3 DNA: TGTGCCAGCAGTGGGGGACTAGCGGCTAGCACAGATACGCAGTATTTT; CDR3 protein: CASSGGLAASTDTQYF
D gene: .; V gene: TRBV7-9; clone size: .; J gene: TRBJ2-7; CDR3 DNA: TGTGCCAGCAGCCCTAGCCGGATCCCCAGCTCCTACGAGCAGTACTTC; CDR3 protein: CASSPSRIPSSYEQYF
D gene: TRBD2; V gene: TRBV20-1; clone size: many; J gene: TRBJ2-7; CDR3 DNA: TGCAGTGCTAGGAGTGAGGAGCGGGAGAGCTACGAGCAGTACTTC; CDR3 protein: CSARSEERESYEQYF
D gene: .; V gene: TRBV24-1; clone size: .; J gene: TRBJ2-7; CDR3 DNA: TGTGCCACCAGTGATTTGAGGTACGAGCAGTACTTC; CDR3 protein: CATSDLRYEQYF
D gene: .; V gene: TRBV6-4; clone size: .; J gene: TRBJ2-4; CDR3 DNA: TGTGCCAGCAGTGCCCAGGGCGGGTCGAACATTCAGTACTTC; CDR3 protein: CASSAQGGSNIQYF
D gene: .; V gene: TRBV20-1; clone size: few; J gene: TRBJ2-3; CDR3 DNA: TGCAGTGCCTTAGATCGACAGGCCTCATTGGGTACGCAGTATTTT; CDR3 protein: CSALDRQASLGTQYF
D gene: .; V gene: TRBV7-7; clone size: .; J gene: TRBJ2-7; CDR3 DNA: TGTGCTAGCAGCTTAGAGACCTACGAGCAGTACTTC; CDR3 protein: CASSLETYEQYF
D gene: .; V gene: TRBV4-3; clone size: many; J gene: TRBJ2-2; CDR3 DNA: TGCGCCAGCAGCCAAGACGGGCGGTCCGGGGAGCTGTTTTTT; CDR3 protein: CASSQDGRSGELFF
D gene: TRBD1; V gene: TRBV6-5; clone size: few; J gene: TRBJ1-1; CDR3 DNA: TGTGCCAGCAGCAGACAGGGAATGTCACAGTTGCACACTGAAGCTTTCTTT; CDR3 protein: CASSRQGMSQLHTEAFF
D gene: .; V gene: TRBV7-2; clone size: few; J gene: TRBJ2-3; CDR3 DNA: TGTGCCAGCAGCCCCCCCACAGATACGCAGTTTTTT; CDR3 protein: CASSPPTDTQFF
D gene: TRBD2; V gene: TRBV16; clone size: few; J gene: TRBJ2-7; CDR3 DNA: TGTGCCAGCAGCCCCTCCGGGGGGTATTCGTACGAGCAGTACTTC; CDR3 protein: CASSPSGGYSYEQYF
D gene: .; V gene: TRBV11-2; clone size: .; J gene: TRBJ2-5; CDR3 DNA: TGTGCCAGCAGCTTAGGACGGGCACGGGAGACCCAGTACTTC; CDR3 protein: CASSLGRARETQYF
D gene: .; V gene: TRBV12-3/TRBV12-4; clone size: .; J gene: TRBJ2-2; CDR3 DNA: TGTGCCAGCAGGGAGGAGGCGAACACCGGGGAGCTGTTTTTT; CDR3 protein: CASREEANTGELFF
D gene: .; V gene: TRBV5-1; clone size: few; J gene: TRBJ2-6; CDR3 DNA: TGCGCCAGCAGCTACGGCCCTACCACTACAGGGGCCAACGTCCTGACTTTC; CDR3 protein: CASSYGPTTTGANVLTF
D gene: TRBD1; V gene: TRBV2; clone size: few; J gene: TRBJ1-2; CDR3 DNA: TGTGCCAGGGACAGGGGTAGGATCGGCTACACCTTC; CDR3 protein: CARDRGRIGYTF
D gene: .; V gene: TRBV6-2/TRBV6-3; clone size: .; J gene: TRBJ1-5; CDR3 DNA: TGTGCCAGCAGTCGCCTAGATAGGGCCTCGATAAGCCGGTTCCAGCATTTT; CDR3 protein: CASSRLDRASISRFQHF
D gene: TRBD1; V gene: TRBV5-1; clone size: few; J gene: TRBJ1-2; CDR3 DNA: TGCGCCAGCAGCACCCGGACAGGGGGGTATGGCTACACCTTC; CDR3 protein: CASSTRTGGYGYTF
D gene: .; V gene: TRBV19; clone size: many; J gene: TRBJ2-3; CDR3 DNA: TGTGCCAGTAGTACCCCGGAAGTCACAGATACGCAGTATTTT; CDR3 protein: CASSTPEVTDTQYF
D gene: .; V gene: TRBV29-1; clone size: few; J gene: TRBJ1-4; CDR3 DNA: TGCAGCGTTGCTCGAGGGGACGGTAATGAAAAACTGTTTTTT; CDR3 protein: CSVARGDGNEKLFF
D gene: TRBD1; V gene: TRBV10-3; clone size: few; J gene: TRBJ2-5; CDR3 DNA: TGTGCCATCAGTGGGTCGGGACAGAGGGAGACCCAGTACTTC; CDR3 protein: CAISGSGQRETQYF
D gene: TRBD2; V gene: TRBV7-6; clone size: few; J gene: TRBJ2-7; CDR3 DNA: TGTGCCAGCAGCTTCGGACTAGCGGGGGGGCCGAGTGAGCAGTACTTC; CDR3 protein: CASSFGLAGGPSEQYF
D gene: TRBD2; V gene: TRBV7-2; clone size: many; J gene: TRBJ2-1; CDR3 DNA: TGTGCCAGCAGCGTTCGGACTAGCGGGGAGCAGTTCTTC; CDR3 protein: CASSVRTSGEQFF
D gene: .; V gene: TRBV11-2; clone size: many; J gene: TRBJ2-1; CDR3 DNA: TGTGCCAGCAGCTTAGCGCCAGGGGCATTTAATGAGCAGTTCTTC; CDR3 protein: CASSLAPGAFNEQFF
D gene: TRBD1; V gene: TRBV7-2; clone size: few; J gene: TRBJ2-7; CDR3 DNA: TGTGCCAGCAGCTTAGAAGGGACAGGGGAGTGGCAAAAGTACTTC; CDR3 protein: CASSLEGTGEWQKYF
D gene: .; V gene: TRBV28; clone size: few; J gene: TRBJ2-3; CDR3 DNA: TGTGCCAGCAGGCAGCTGGGGGGGGCCAGCACAGATACGCAGTATTTT; CDR3 protein: CASRQLGGASTDTQYF
D gene: .; V gene: TRBV6-5; clone size: few; J gene: TRBJ2-5; CDR3 DNA: TGTGCCAGCAGGCTAAATGTGGGAGAGACCCAGTACTTC; CDR3 protein: CASRLNVGETQYF
D gene: .; V gene: TRBV12-3/TRBV12-4; clone size: many; J gene: TRBJ1-5; CDR3 DNA: TGTGCCAGCAGTTTTCAGAGTGGGCATCAGCCCCAGCATTTT; CDR3 protein: CASSFQSGHQPQHF
D gene: TRBD2; V gene: TRBV9; clone size: few; J gene: TRBJ2-1; CDR3 DNA: TGTGCCAGCAGCCCAGGAGGGAGACTAGCTATGAATGAGCAGTTCTTC; CDR3 protein: CASSPGGRLAMNEQFF
D gene: .; V gene: TRBV6-2/TRBV6-3; clone size: few; J gene: TRBJ2-1; CDR3 DNA: TGTGCCAGCAGTCCGTGGGGGAGCTCCTACAATGAGCAGTTCTTC; CDR3 protein: CASSPWGSSYNEQFF